The TCR beta chain described here comes from a study of cytomegalovirus exposure and HLA in healthy donors. General study points: Prior analysis indicated that the majority of TCR beta V segments exhibited productivity approximately 90% or approximately 30% of the time.

PCR employed 60 Vbeta and 13 Jbeta primers. TCRdb's table, derived via immunoSEQ multiplex PCR, lists solely in-frame clones and lacks some. The sample contains 110,000 or so clones, approximately 78% of which appear only once. Concerning this clone itself: Its target is unknown.

CDR3 length: 16 residues. From germline, CDR1 is SGHRS and CDR2 YFSETQ. V lost 4 bases and J lost 8, with 21 bases in between. The chain carries TRBV5-1 and TRBJ1-4; possibly TRBD1 for D (6 bases). Material: PBMCs. The TCR comes from a man aged 35 to 55 in good health and CMV-seronegative. The CDR3 loop reads CASSGNRDTFGEKLFF. The CDR3 nucleotides read TGCGCCAGCAGCGGGAACCGGGACACGTTCGGCGAAAAACTGTTTTTT.